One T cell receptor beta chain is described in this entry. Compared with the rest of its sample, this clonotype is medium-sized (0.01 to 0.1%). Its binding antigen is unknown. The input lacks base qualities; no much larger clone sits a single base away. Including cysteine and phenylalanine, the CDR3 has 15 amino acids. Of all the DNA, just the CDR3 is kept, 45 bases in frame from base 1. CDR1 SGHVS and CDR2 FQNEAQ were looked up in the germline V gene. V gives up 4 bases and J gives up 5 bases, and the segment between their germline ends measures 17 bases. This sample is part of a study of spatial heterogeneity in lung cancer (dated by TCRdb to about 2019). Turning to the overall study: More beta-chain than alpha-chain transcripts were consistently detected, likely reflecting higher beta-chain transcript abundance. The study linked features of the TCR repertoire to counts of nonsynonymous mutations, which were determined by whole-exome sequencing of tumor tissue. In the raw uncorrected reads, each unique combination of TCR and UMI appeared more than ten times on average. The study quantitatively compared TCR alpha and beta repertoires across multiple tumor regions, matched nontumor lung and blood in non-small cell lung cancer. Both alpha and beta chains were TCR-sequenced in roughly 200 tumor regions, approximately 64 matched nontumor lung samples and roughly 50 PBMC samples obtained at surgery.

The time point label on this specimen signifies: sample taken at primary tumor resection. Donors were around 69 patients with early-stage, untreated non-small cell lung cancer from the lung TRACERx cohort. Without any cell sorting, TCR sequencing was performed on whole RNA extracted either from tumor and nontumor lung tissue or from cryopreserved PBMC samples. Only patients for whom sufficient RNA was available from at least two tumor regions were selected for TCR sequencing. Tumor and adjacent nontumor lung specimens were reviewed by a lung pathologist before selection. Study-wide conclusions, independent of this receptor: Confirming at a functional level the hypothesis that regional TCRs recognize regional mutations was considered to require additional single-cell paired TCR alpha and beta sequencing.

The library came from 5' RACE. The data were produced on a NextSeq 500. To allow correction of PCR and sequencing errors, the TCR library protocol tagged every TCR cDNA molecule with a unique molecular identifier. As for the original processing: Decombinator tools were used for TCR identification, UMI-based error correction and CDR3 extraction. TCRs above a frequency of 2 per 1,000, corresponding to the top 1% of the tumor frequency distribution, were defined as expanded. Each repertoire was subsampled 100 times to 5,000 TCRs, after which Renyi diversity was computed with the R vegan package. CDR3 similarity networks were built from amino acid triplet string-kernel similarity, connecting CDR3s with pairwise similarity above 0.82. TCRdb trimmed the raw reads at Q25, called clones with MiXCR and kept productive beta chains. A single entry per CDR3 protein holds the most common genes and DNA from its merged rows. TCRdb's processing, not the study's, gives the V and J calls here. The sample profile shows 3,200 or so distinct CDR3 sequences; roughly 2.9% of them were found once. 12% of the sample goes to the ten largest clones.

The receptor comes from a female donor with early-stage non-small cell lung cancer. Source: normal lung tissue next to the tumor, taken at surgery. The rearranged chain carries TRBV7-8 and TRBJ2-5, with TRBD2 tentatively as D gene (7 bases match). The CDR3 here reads CASSSLGGGVETQYF. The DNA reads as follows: TGTGCCAGCAGCTCCCTGGGGGGGGGCGTCGAGACCCAGTACTTC.